The clone carrying this T cell receptor (beta chain) was seen ten or more times. This record belongs to a study of T cells in Graves' hyperthyroidism and ophthalmopathy. Study background: At initial diagnosis, before any treatment had begun, peripheral blood was obtained.

Amplified TCR beta CDR3 regions came from RNA transcripts. The HTBI set primed first-round TCR CDR3 RT-PCR. TCRdb re-called the multiplex PCR reads through MiXCR, storing one row per CDR3 protein. The sample yields around 340,000 distinct CDR3 sequences, about 14% seen once. CDR1 is MDHEN and CDR2 is SYDVKM in the germline V gene. This CDR3 has 21 residues. V lost 5 bases, J lost 1 base, and 23 bases stayed unmatched. The chain couples TRBV28 to TRBJ2-3; 8 bases agree with TRBD2. Input material: blood. The clonotype was recovered from a woman in her thirties with Graves' hyperthyroidism. In DNA, the CDR3 is TGTGCCAGCAGTCCCTCAATCCCGGGACTAGGGAGGGGAGGGGGCACAGATACGCAGTATTTT. Translated, it gives CASSPSIPGLGRGGGTDTQYF.